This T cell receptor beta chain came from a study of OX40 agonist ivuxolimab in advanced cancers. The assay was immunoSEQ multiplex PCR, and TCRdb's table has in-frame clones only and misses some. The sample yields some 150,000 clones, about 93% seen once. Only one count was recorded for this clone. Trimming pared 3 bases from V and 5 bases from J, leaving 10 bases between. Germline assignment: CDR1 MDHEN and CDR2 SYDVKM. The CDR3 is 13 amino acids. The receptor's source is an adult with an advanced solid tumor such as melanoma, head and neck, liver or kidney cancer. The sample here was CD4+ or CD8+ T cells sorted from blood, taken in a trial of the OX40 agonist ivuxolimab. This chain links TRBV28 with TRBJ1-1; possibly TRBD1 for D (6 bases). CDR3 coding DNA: TGTGCCAGCAGTTTTCAGGGGCGGACTGAAGCTTTCTTT. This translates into CASSFQGRTEAFF.